This TCR beta chain stems from a study of T cell responses to AZD1222 COVID-19 vaccine (dated by TCRdb to the early 2020s). General notes on the study: TCR sequencing was performed for about 250 trial participants, of whom about 200 were given two doses of AZD1222 and about 25 were given two doses of MenACWY control vaccine. Trial participants were enrolled into age subgroups of 18-55, 56-69 and 70-plus years, which contained about 150, 28 and 57 TCR-sequenced participants, respectively. The investigation overall reported the following: Epitopes outside the regions mutated in the B.1.351 and B.1.1.7 variants were reportedly recognized by nearly half of the unique spike-specific TCRs. Most participants were white British and females outnumbered males, and the authors suggested that clonal diversity may have been underestimated. After two AZD1222 doses, both the breadth and the depth of spike-specific TCRs were significantly higher than at day 0 and than in MenACWY recipients. The 56-69-year group was small, and its depth increase did not reach significance, likely because of low power. The whole spike protein was spanned by vaccine-associated CD4 TCRs, and dominant responses were seen in regions 160-218 and 743-854. Conclusions about previously exposed vaccinees were limited because only a handful of AZD1222 recipients were SARS-CoV-2 seropositive at baseline. Because no day 14 peak-response samples were available, repertoires were characterized only after the peak T cell response.

Interpreted using the paper, the time point label stands for: about 28 days (+/-7) after the second vaccine dose. The treatment or condition label on this specimen signifies: meningococcal conjugate vaccine given as trial control. The vaccinee samples were drawn from two UK trials, COV001 and COV002, one of which was a single-blind randomized controlled phase 2/3 trial testing AZD1222 (ChAdOx1 nCoV-19) in healthy adults. For TCRbeta chain sequencing, PBMC samples were collected from trial participants at day 0 and at day 28 after the second dose. The CDR3 covers 12 residues, taking in both the cysteine and the phenylalanine. Just the 36-base CDR3 DNA is kept, in frame starting at base 1. CDR1 and CDR2 are drawn from the germline V gene (reference sequence): SGHNT, YYREEE. Cut back by 4 bases and 4 bases, the V and J ends lie 6 bases apart. The CDR3 regions of human TCRbeta chains were analyzed by immunosequencing. As for the authors' bioinformatics: Repertoire TCRs were matched against a reference library of SARS-CoV-2-specific TCRs generated with the MIRA antigen-specificity platform. Breadth was defined as the fraction of unique TCRs that were SARS-CoV-2-associated. Depth was defined as the fraction of total T cells that were SARS-CoV-2-associated. Using the MIRA data, every spike-specific TCR was mapped to the spike region that the TCR reacted to and assigned to either a CD4 or a CD8 class. Log10-transformed breadth and depth values were compared by one-way ANOVA with Sidak's multiple comparisons tests. TCRdb stores this immuneACCESS table with in-frame sequences only. Part of the clones is absent; in the studies checked, under half of the shortfall reflects unresolved V genes, and no reason is known for the rest. For V, J and clone size, that table is used; D and trimming come from the DNA. In this sample the table shows some 140,000 clones, roughly 85% of which occur a single time. Clones ranked in the top ten supply 7.9% of the sample.

About this clone: The antigen it binds to is not known. No base qualities exist here, and no much larger clone lies one base off it.

The sequence was obtained from an adult who received the MenACWY meningococcal vaccine as a control. The chain employs TRBV5-4 and TRBJ2-1; the D gene identity is not certain. The starting material was peripheral blood, obtained 28 days after the second dose of the MenACWY control vaccine. CDR3 loop: CASSQPYNEQFF. The DNA sequence is given as TGTGCCAGCAGCCAGCCTTACAATGAGCAGTTCTTC.